This TCR beta chain derives from a study of T cell responses to AZD1222 COVID-19 vaccine. Here immunoSEQ multiplex PCR was the method, and the copy in TCRdb shows in-frame clones only, minus some. The sample comprises some 100,000 clones, around nine tenths of which are singletons, and approximately 15% rests with the top ten. This CDR3 comprises 13 residues. CDR1 is ENHRY, CDR2 SYGVKD, per germline. V was cut by 3 bases and J by 1 base, with 6 bases left in between. This rearrangement joins TRBV10-3 to TRBJ2-5; no clear D. Specimen: peripheral blood, collected on day 0 of AZD1222 vaccination. The TCR comes from an adult in good health. The CDR3 DNA sequence: TGTGCCATCAGTGATCGGGCCCAAGAGACCCAGTACTTC. Encoded protein: CAISDRAQETQYF.